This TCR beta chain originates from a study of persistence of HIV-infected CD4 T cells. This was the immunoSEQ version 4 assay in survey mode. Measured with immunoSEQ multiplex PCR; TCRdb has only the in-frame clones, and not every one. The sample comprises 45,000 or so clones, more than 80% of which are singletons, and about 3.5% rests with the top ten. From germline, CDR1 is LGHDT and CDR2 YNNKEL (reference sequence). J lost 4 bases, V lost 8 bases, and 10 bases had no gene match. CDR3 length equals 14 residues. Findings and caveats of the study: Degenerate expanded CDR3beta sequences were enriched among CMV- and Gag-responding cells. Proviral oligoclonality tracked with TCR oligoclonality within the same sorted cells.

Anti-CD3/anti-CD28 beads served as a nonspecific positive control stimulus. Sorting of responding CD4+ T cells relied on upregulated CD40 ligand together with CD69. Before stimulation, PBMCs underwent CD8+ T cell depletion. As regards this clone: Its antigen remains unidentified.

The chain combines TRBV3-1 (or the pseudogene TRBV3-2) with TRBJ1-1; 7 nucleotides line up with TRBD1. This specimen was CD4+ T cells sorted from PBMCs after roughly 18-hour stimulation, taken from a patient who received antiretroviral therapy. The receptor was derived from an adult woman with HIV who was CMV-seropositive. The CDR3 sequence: CASCGRGAATEAFF. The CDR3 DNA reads TGTGCCAGCTGTGGCAGGGGGGCGGCCACTGAAGCTTTCTTT.